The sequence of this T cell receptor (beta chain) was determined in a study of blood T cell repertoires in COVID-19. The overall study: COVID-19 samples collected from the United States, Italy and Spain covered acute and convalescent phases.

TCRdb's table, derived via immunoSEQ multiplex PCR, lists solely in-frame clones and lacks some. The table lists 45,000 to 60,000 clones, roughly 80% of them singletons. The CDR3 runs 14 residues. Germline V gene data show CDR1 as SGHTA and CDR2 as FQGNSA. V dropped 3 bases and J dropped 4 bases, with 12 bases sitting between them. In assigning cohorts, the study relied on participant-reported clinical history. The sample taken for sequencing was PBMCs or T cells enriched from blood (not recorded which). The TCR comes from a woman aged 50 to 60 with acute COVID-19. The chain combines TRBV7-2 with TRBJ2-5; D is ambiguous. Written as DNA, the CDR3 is TGTGCCAGCAGCTTCCCCCGACGGGTAGAGACCCAGTACTTC. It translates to CASSFPRRVETQYF.